The subject of this entry is one T cell receptor beta chain. The antigen remains unidentified. These data belong to a study of PD-1 blockade in classical Hodgkin lymphoma. Study-level information: With a 2-week interval, patients received intravenous nivolumab at 3 mg/kg.

This table comes from immunoSEQ multiplex PCR, and its TCRdb copy is limited to in-frame clones, with some not included. The table has 30,000 or so clones, 75% to 85% seen once. Following autologous stem cell transplantation, relapse occurred in every patient, and exposure to brentuximab vedotin varied. Points from the study as a whole: By C4D1 there was a significant rise in CD4+ TCR diversity but not in CD8+ TCR diversity. When nivolumab was started under 1 year after ASCT, patients were excluded. Healthy donors reportedly exceeded newly diagnosed patients in baseline TCR diversity.

The specimen comprised peripheral blood mononuclear cells (PBMCs), sampled at baseline. The clonotype comes from a human donor with classical Hodgkin lymphoma.

Here the CDR3 DNA reads TGCGCCAGCAGCTCGGGGACTAGCGGGGCCTCAGATACGCAGTATTTT. Its protein product is CASSSGTSGASDTQYF. This chain joins TRBV5-1 and TRBJ2-3; 13 bases are shared with TRBD2. V trimming: 3 bases; J trimming: 4 bases; junction bases outside the gene matches: 5. CDR3 size: 16 residues. The germline gives CDR1 SGHRS, CDR2 YFSETQ.